This TCR beta chain is drawn from a study of blood T cells in healthy people across ages. Findings and limits, study-wide: Unknown donor CMV status possibly confounded expanded clonotype changes.

This clonotype has only a few counts. Its target is unknown. V was cut by 7 bases and J by 2 bases, with 17 bases left in between. CDR3 length: 15 residues. The germline gives CDR1 SNHLY, CDR2 FYNNEI. Researchers report isolating at least 7 million PBMCs per sample. Primed by a sample-barcoded 5' primer and a J-beta primer mix, a second PCR proceeded for about 6 to 11 cycles. Unique molecular identifiers of 12 random nucleotides labeled each cDNA. The study obtained at least 2.5 million CDR3-containing paired-end reads from every sample. TCRdb independently ran MiXCR on the 5' RACE reads; one entry per CDR3 protein. The sample lists roughly 500,000 distinct CDR3 sequences, 24% seen once, with under 9% in the top ten. This sample also belongs to another study, concerning T cells of mothers and their children.

The chain employs TRBV2 and TRBJ1-1; maybe TRBD1 (6 bases). The sample was blood. This TCR came from a boy aged 5-17 years in good health. The CDR3 nucleotides are TGTGCCAGCATCGTCGCGCCAGGGGCCAACACTGAAGCTTTCTTT. Its translation is CASIVAPGANTEAFF.